These T cell receptor beta chains were read from a single sample in a study of blood T cells in healthy people across ages. Each CDR3 protein is one row after TCRdb ran MiXCR on the 5' RACE reads. The sample has over a million distinct CDR3 sequences, about 42% seen once; the top ten hold just over 4%. The sequenced sample was blood. The source of these receptors is a young woman in good health. The CDR3 runs from the conserved cysteine through the conserved F or W. The order of the fields is J gene, CDR3 length, clone size, V gene, D gene, CDR3 protein, CDR3 DNA. A D gene is named only where the DNA matches it firmly. Clone size is given for some rows only: seen once, a few or many times, or a class if the clone is expanded.

TRBJ2-5 13 NA TRBV29-1 NA CSVVGRDTETQYF TGCAGCGTGGTGGGGAGGGACACAGAGACCCAGTACTTC
TRBJ1-5 15 NA TRBV7-2 NA CASSFTGQFNQPQHF TGTGCCAGCAGCTTTACTGGACAGTTCAATCAGCCCCAGCATTTT
TRBJ2-6 16 NA TRBV7-9 NA CASSPPGVLGANVLTF TGTGCCAGCAGTCCACCCGGCGTTCTGGGGGCCAACGTCCTGACTTTC
TRBJ2-5 13 NA TRBV7-7 NA CASTPGGFNEQYF TGTGCTAGCACTCCAGGCGGCTTCAATGAGCAGTACTTC
TRBJ2-7 14 NA TRBV20-1 NA CSARDLGVSYEQYF TGCAGTGCTAGAGATCTGGGGGTCTCCTACGAGCAGTACTTC
TRBJ2-3 13 NA TRBV5-4 NA CASSRHVTDTQYF TGTGCCAGCAGCAGGCACGTCACAGATACGCAGTATTTT
TRBJ1-1 14 NA TRBV5-1 NA CASSLEVGHTEAFF TGCGCCAGCAGCTTGGAGGTGGGTCACACTGAAGCTTTCTTT
TRBJ2-3 13 few TRBV7-2 NA CASSFKDLDTQYF TGTGCCAGCAGCTTTAAAGATTTAGATACGCAGTATTTT
TRBJ1-1 14 NA TRBV20-1 NA CRGGGDASVAEAFF TGCAGGGGGGGGGGCGACGCCTCAGTAGCTGAAGCTTTCTTT
TRBJ2-5 14 few TRBV12-3/TRBV12-4 NA CASSPDRKEETQYF TGTGCCAGCAGCCCAGATAGGAAGGAGGAGACCCAGTACTTC
TRBJ2-3 14 NA TRBV5-1 NA CASSLTWGTDTQYF TGCGCCAGCAGCTTGACCTGGGGCACAGATACGCAGTATTTT
TRBJ2-1 17 NA TRBV15 TRBD2 CATSRGRSSGGVNEQFF TGTGCCACCAGCAGAGGTCGGAGTAGCGGGGGTGTTAATGAGCAGTTCTTC
TRBJ2-7 17 NA TRBV6-1 NA CASQPAATRGSTYEQYF TGTGCCAGCCAGCCGGCCGCCACCCGGGGTTCCACCTACGAGCAGTACTTC
TRBJ1-2 15 NA TRBV6-2/TRBV6-3 NA CASIDPPDIVSGYTF TGTGCCAGCATTGATCCTCCGGACATTGTATCCGGCTACACCTTC
TRBJ2-1 17 NA TRBV6-5 NA CASSYQATGGAFNEQFF TGTGCCAGCAGTTACCAAGCCACAGGGGGGGCCTTCAATGAGCAGTTCTTC
TRBJ1-5 12 NA TRBV20-1 NA CSAVNSNQPQHF TGCAGTGCTGTTAATAGCAATCAGCCCCAGCATTTT
TRBJ1-5 12 NA TRBV20-1 TRBD1 CSAGQGYQPQHF TGCAGTGCTGGACAGGGGTATCAGCCCCAGCATTTT
TRBJ1-5 14 NA TRBV10-3 NA CAISGGGSNQPQHF TGTGCCATCAGTGGGGGGGGGAGCAATCAGCCCCAGCATTTT
TRBJ2-7 13 NA TRBV2 NA CASRSLGGYEQYF TGTGCCAGCAGGTCGTTGGGTGGATACGAGCAGTACTTC
TRBJ2-7 13 few TRBV29-1 TRBD1 CSARTGGGSEQYF TGCAGCGCCAGGACAGGGGGTGGATCCGAGCAGTACTTC
TRBJ2-7 13 NA TRBV7-9 NA CASSPPVHYEQYF TGTGCCAGCAGCCCCCCGGTCCACTACGAGCAGTACTTC
TRBJ1-5 14 few TRBV27 NA CASSPSNSNQPQHF TGTGCCAGCAGTCCATCCAATAGCAATCAGCCCCAGCATTTT
TRBJ2-1 15 few TRBV11-2 NA CASSLRRERYNEQFF TGTGCCAGCAGCTTGAGGAGGGAAAGGTACAATGAGCAGTTCTTC
TRBJ1-5 15 NA TRBV20-1 TRBD1 CSARTGGFNNQPQHF TGCAGTGCTAGGACAGGGGGTTTTAACAATCAGCCCCAGCATTTT
TRBJ2-5 14 few TRBV12-3/TRBV12-4 NA CASKLTAAQETQYF TGTGCCAGCAAACTGACAGCCGCACAAGAGACCCAGTACTTC
TRBJ2-7 14 few TRBV27 TRBD2 CASSLAAAGDEQYF TGTGCCAGCAGTTTAGCGGCAGCGGGGGATGAGCAGTACTTC